This TCR beta chain was captured by sequencing in a study of shared clonotypes between healthy human individuals. Study-wide points: Blood was the sole source, and tissue repertoires probably differ.

Concerning this clone: The antigen is not known.

Trimming removed 7 bases at V and 6 bases at J, with 10 bases between. CDR3 size: 13 residues. Germline CDR1 is SGHDN and CDR2 is FVKESK. Assay used: immunoSEQ multiplex PCR; TCRdb lists only in-frame clones, some missing. Here the sample spans more than 2,000,000 clones, roughly 92% being singletons. Healthy and HIV-negative, the adult donors had no recent acute infections or vaccinations. The receptor was isolated from a man aged 18 to 30 in good health. The V call is TRBV14, the J call TRBJ1-6; tentatively, D is TRBD1 (5 bases). Input material: naive CD4+ T cells sorted from blood. The subset denotes: CD45RA+ positively selected. The CDR3 region is CASTGVANSPLHF. As DNA, the CDR3 is TGTGCCAGCACGGGGGTGGCTAATTCACCCCTCCACTTT. Full variable domain (remainder filled in from reference TRBV14 and TRBJ1-6): EAGVTQFPSHSVIEKGQTVTLRCDPISGHDNLYWYRRVMGKEIKFLLHFVKESKQDESGMPNNRFLAERTGGTYSTLKVQPAELEDSGVYFCASTGVANSPLHFGNGTRLTVT.